The 27 T cell receptor beta chains given below trace back to one sample, sequenced in a study of breast tumors, draining lymph nodes, adjacent tissues. TCRdb reanalysed the multiplex PCR reads using MiXCR and keeps one entry per CDR3 protein. Of about 200,000 distinct CDR3 sequences listed, over 25% are singletons. Samples came from axillary lymph nodes draining the breast cancer. Source material: axillary lymph node tissue. These TCRs come from a female donor with breast cancer. Some clones in this sample may be carry-over from other donors' samples.

Comment on this clonotype: A much larger clone differs from this one at a single base, so this may be a read error. The chain joins TRBV6-6 to TRBJ2-1; 8 bases map to TRBD1. Germline values: CDR1 MNHNY, CDR2 SVGAGI (reference sequence). The CDR3 is 15 residues long. As DNA, the CDR3 is TGTGCCAGCAGCAGAGACAGGGGCCCATACAATGAGCAGCTCTTC. This gives the protein CASSRDRGPYNEQLF.

This clonotype was picked up many times. The CDR3 region has the DNA TGCGCCAGCAGCATAGGCCCCGGGACAGATACGCAGTATTTT. This gives the protein CASSIGPGTDTQYF. The V call is TRBV4-1, the J call TRBJ2-3, with no clear D. This CDR3 has 14 residues. The germline V and J ends were trimmed by 5 bases and 3 bases, with 12 bases remaining between them. Germline CDR1 reads MGHRA; CDR2 reads YSYEKL.

There are many counts of this clonotype. CDR3 DNA sequence: TGCAGTGCTAGAGATCGAAGAACAGGCGGCAATTCACCCCTCCACTTT. This sequence encodes CSARDRRTGGNSPLHF. V is TRBV20-1 and J is TRBJ1-6; D is perhaps TRBD1 (5 bases). Germline assignment: CDR1 DFQATT and CDR2 SNEGSKA (reference sequence). Trimming removed 0 bases from V and 7 bases from J, with 16 bases in between. This CDR3 has 16 amino acids.

With respect to this clonotype: One base away lies a much larger clone, so this may be a sequencing read error. This chain links TRBV6-5 with TRBJ2-7, with D possibly being TRBD1 or TRBD2 (5 bases each). The V gene lost 4 bases and the J gene lost 7 bases, with 17 bases spanning the gap. The CDR3 spans 14 residues. Germline loops: CDR1 MNHEY, CDR2 SVGAGI. CDR3 sequence: CASSSSWDAQEQYF. DNA of the CDR3: TGTGCCAGCAGTTCCTCTTGGGACGCCCAGGAGCAGTACTTC.

This clonotype came up many times. This chain links TRBV5-6 with TRBJ2-2; 10 bases match TRBD1. The V gene end was trimmed by 5 bases and the J gene end by 6 bases; junction bases not matched to a gene: 7. This CDR3 has 15 residues. Germline lookup yields CDR1 SGHDT and CDR2 YYEEEE. CDR3 amino acids: CASSRDRGSAGELFF. The CDR3 DNA reads as TGTGCCAGCAGTAGGGACAGGGGAAGCGCCGGGGAGCTGTTTTTT.

This clonotype has at least ten counts. This sequence joins TRBV9 and TRBJ2-5; D might be TRBD2 (7 bases). V lost 4 bases and J lost 5, with 24 bases in between. The CDR3 is 17 amino acids. Germline CDR1 reads SGDLS; CDR2 reads YYNGEE. The CDR3 DNA follows: TGTGCCAGCAGCACCAGGGACACCCGGGGAGCGGGGGAGACCCAGTACTTC. Translation: CASSTRDTRGAGETQYF.

This clonotype has at least ten counts. With a much larger clone just one base away, this may be a read error. The chain is built from TRBV7-2 and TRBJ2-3; 9 bases line up with TRBD1. Gene TRBJ1-5 matches the end of the DNA better, so the J call may be wrong. The germline V gene encodes CDR1 SGHTA and CDR2 FQGNSA. The CDR3 is 15 amino acids. The CDR3 reads CASSSGQGNTDTQHF. CDR3 bases: TGTGCCAGCAGCTCCGGACAGGGGAACACAGATACGCAGCATTTT.

In this sample, this clonotype turned up many times. The rearrangement joins TRBV10-3 to TRBJ2-7, with 13 nucleotides matching TRBD2. There are 14 residues in the CDR3. The germline gives CDR1 ENHRY, CDR2 SYGVKD. V was pared by 6 bases and J by 7 bases, with 6 bases of the junction left unmatched. CDR3 amino acids: CAIRPGLAGYEQYF. CDR3 bases: TGTGCCATCAGACCGGGACTAGCGGGGTATGAGCAGTACTTC.

This clonotype was counted many times. This chain joins TRBV3-1 and TRBJ2-7; perhaps D is TRBD1 or TRBD2 (5 bases each). CDR1 is LGHDT and CDR2 is YNNKEL in the germline V gene (reference sequence). CDR3 length: 15 amino acids. The V end lost 1 base, the J end lost 6 bases, and 16 bases lay between the germline ends. For the CDR3, the DNA is TGTGCCAGCAGCCAAGGGGGGTACCTGGGGTCCGAGCAGTACTTC. It specifies CASSQGGYLGSEQYF.

This clonotype was seen at least ten times. The rearrangement joins TRBV5-1 to TRBJ1-6; D is unclear. The CDR3 is 13 residues long. CDR1 is SGHRS and CDR2 is YFSETQ in the germline V gene. V lost 1 base and J 6 bases, leaving 5 bases between the germline ends. DNA for the CDR3: TGCGCCAGCAGCTTGTTTGGTAATTCACCCCTCCACTTT. Translating gives CASSLFGNSPLHF.

This clonotype was counted many times. The V call is TRBV2, the J call TRBJ2-7, with D possibly matching TRBD2 (5 bases). The V gene's germline CDR1 is SNHLY and CDR2 FYNNEI. V lost 10 bases and J 0 bases, leaving 19 bases between the germline ends. The CDR3 runs 15 residues. CDR3 in amino acids: CATKVGSEGSYEQYF. The CDR3 coding sequence is TGTGCCACCAAGGTTGGGAGTGAGGGCTCCTACGAGCAGTACTTC. Full variable domain (remainder filled in from reference TRBV2 and TRBJ2-7): EPEVTQTPSHQVTQMGQEVILRCVPISNHLYFYWYRQILGQKVEFLVSFYNNEISEKSEIFDDQFSVERPDGSNFTLKIRSTKLEDSAMYFCATKVGSEGSYEQYFGPGTRLTVT.

This clonotype was counted ten times or more. Possible read error: a much larger clone is one base away. The chain has TRBV6-6 and TRBJ2-7, with TRBD1 matching 9 bases. This CDR3 spans 14 amino acids. The J segment lost 7 bases and the V segment lost 4 bases, leaving 8 bases of the junction unmatched. Germline assignment: CDR1 MNHNY and CDR2 SVGAGI (reference sequence). CDR3 region: CASSSSDRGREQYF. Written as DNA, the CDR3 is TGTGCCAGCAGTTCCTCCGACAGGGGGAGGGAGCAGTACTTC.

This clonotype occurred a few times. V gene TRBV20-1 combines with J gene TRBJ1-1; TRBD1 is a possible D gene (6 bases). This CDR3 region has 12 residues. Trimming shortened V by 5 bases and J by 0 bases, and 7 bases separated the two germline ends. Germline assignment: CDR1 DFQATT and CDR2 SNEGSKA (reference sequence). The CDR3, as DNA: TGCAGTGCTTGGACAGTGAACACTGAAGCTTTCTTT. Translated, it gives CSAWTVNTEAFF.

There are many counts of this clonotype. The chain recombines TRBV6-5 with TRBJ1-6; no definite D call. This CDR3 has 15 residues. Per the germline V gene, CDR1 is MNHEY and CDR2 is SVGAGI. The V gene lost 5 bases and the J gene lost 6 bases, with 14 bases spanning the gap. The chain's CDR3 is CASSPVEGRNSPLHF. The CDR3 DNA reads TGTGCCAGCAGTCCCGTTGAAGGCCGTAATTCACCCCTCCACTTT.

In this sample, this clonotype turned up many times. V is TRBV25-1 and J is TRBJ2-3; D tentatively fits TRBD1 or TRBD2 (6 bases each). Germline V gene sequence: CDR1 MGHDK, CDR2 SYGVNS. This CDR3 comprises 15 residues. The germline V and J ends were trimmed by 6 bases and 5 bases, with 18 bases remaining between them. CDR3 protein: CASSHKGGRQDTQYF. As DNA, the CDR3 is TGTGCCAGCAGCCATAAGGGGGGCCGGCAAGATACGCAGTATTTT.

J is TRBJ2-3 and V is TRBV29-1, with 16 bases lining up with TRBD2. Trimming removed 1 base from V and 2 bases from J; junction bases left unmatched: 3. CDR1 is SQVTM, CDR2 ANQGSEA, per germline. The CDR3 is 17 residues long. Here the CDR3 DNA reads TGCAGCGTTGAAGCTGGGACTAGCGGGGGGGCCACAGATACGCAGTATTTT. It is translated as CSVEAGTSGGATDTQYF.

This clonotype came up many times. The rearrangement joins TRBV28 to TRBJ2-2; D not resolved. Germline V gene sequence: CDR1 MDHEN, CDR2 SYDVKM. Trimming shortened V by 4 bases and J by 6 bases, and 0 bases separated the two germline ends. This CDR3 is built from 10 residues. The CDR3: CASSSGELFF. As DNA, the CDR3 is TGTGCCAGCAGTTCCGGGGAGCTGTTTTTT.

This clonotype occurred many times. The chain recombines TRBV20-1 with TRBJ2-7, with 7 bases lining up with TRBD1. CDR1 is DFQATT, CDR2 SNEGSKA, per germline (reference sequence). CDR3 length equals 14 residues. V shed 6 bases and J 0 bases; nucleotides not matched to a gene: 8. The CDR3 loop reads CSAQQGTFSYEQYF. For the CDR3, the DNA is TGCAGTGCCCAACAGGGGACCTTCTCCTACGAGCAGTACTTC.

This clonotype was found many times. The junction and the germline gene differ at one end; a read error may be behind it. The chain has TRBV20-1 and TRBJ2-5; possibly TRBD1 or TRBD2 for D (5 bases each). The length of the CDR3 is 11 residues. Germline CDR1 reads DFQATT; CDR2 reads SNEGSKA (reference sequence). Written as DNA, the CDR3 is TGCAGTGCCTCCCCCAGGGAGACCCAGTCCTTC. This codes for CSASPRETQSF.

This clonotype has ten or more counts. J is TRBJ1-6 and V is TRBV3-1; possible D gene TRBD1, 6 bases. Germline V gives CDR1 LGHDT, CDR2 YNNKEL (reference sequence). The CDR3 totals 14 residues. Trimming took off 2 bases at V and 6 bases at J, with 8 bases between the two ends. Here the CDR3 reads CASSQLGANSPLHF. In nucleotides, the CDR3 is TGTGCCAGCAGCCAATTGGGGGCTAATTCACCCCTCCACTTT.

This clonotype came up a few times. V and J are TRBV20-1 and TRBJ1-1; TRBD1 might be the D (6 bases). Trimming took 5 bases from V and 3 from J, leaving 19 bases between them. The germline V gene has CDR1 DFQATT and CDR2 SNEGSKA (reference sequence). This CDR3 region has 15 residues. CDR3 region: CSASRDTGRDTEAFF. In nucleotides, the CDR3 is TGCAGTGCTTCCCGGGACACCGGGCGGGACACTGAAGCTTTCTTT.

Many counts were recorded for this clonotype. This chain joins TRBV10-3 and TRBJ1-6, with D uncertain. Germline V gene lookup returns CDR1 ENHRY and CDR2 SYGVKD. The CDR3 extends over 14 amino acids. The V end lost 1 base, the J end lost 6 bases, and 7 bases lay between the germline ends. The CDR3 loop is CAISEFTLNSPLHF. The CDR3 nucleotides are TGTGCCATCAGTGAGTTCACCCTTAATTCACCCCTCCACTTT.

The CDR3 DNA sequence: TGTGCCAGCAGCTTAGTTTCCGGGACAGCGAACTCCTACGAGCAGTACTTC. It is translated as CASSLVSGTANSYEQYF. The chain uses TRBV13 and TRBJ2-7, with TRBD1 matching over 7 bases. This CDR3 is 17 amino acids long. The V segment lost 1 base and the J segment 0 bases; nucleotides outside the gene matches: 9. Germline lookup yields CDR1 PRHDT and CDR2 FYEKMQ (reference sequence).

This clonotype was found many times. J is TRBJ2-7 and V is TRBV20-1; D is perhaps TRBD2 (6 bases). Germline V gives CDR1 DFQATT, CDR2 SNEGSKA (reference sequence). The V and J ends lost 5 bases and 6 bases respectively, with 17 bases between them. The CDR3 totals 13 residues. Here the CDR3 DNA reads TGCAGTGCTCCCGAGACTAGGGAGGTCGAGCAGTACTTC. Its protein product is CSAPETREVEQYF.

This clonotype appeared many times. The V and J genes are TRBV19 and TRBJ2-2, with D perhaps assigned TRBD1 or TRBD2 (5 bases each). The CDR3 covers 12 residues. Deletions cut 3 bases from V and 9 bases from J, with 8 bases between. Per the germline V gene, CDR1 is LNHDA and CDR2 is SQIVND (reference sequence). The CDR3 DNA follows: TGTGCCAGTAGTATGGGGGTCCGGGAGCTGTTTTTT. Residues: CASSMGVRELFF.

Comment on this clonotype: This clone may be a read error of a much larger clone one base away. This chain links TRBV9 with TRBJ2-6; D gene uncertain. The germline V and J ends were trimmed by 0 bases and 6 bases, with 22 bases remaining between them. Germline loops: CDR1 SGDLS, CDR2 YYNGEE. CDR3 length: 19 amino acids. Here the CDR3 DNA reads TGTGCCAGCAGCGTAGCTCGGAAGGCAGGAATGGCCGCGGCCAACGTCCTGACTTTC. Its protein product is CASSVARKAGMAAANVLTF. The entire variable domain, with the rest obtained from reference TRBV9 and TRBJ2-6, is as follows: DSGVTQTPKHLITATGQRVTLRCSPRSGDLSVYWYQQSLDQGLQFLIQYYNGEERAKGNILERFSAQQFPDLHSELNLSSLELGDSALYFCASSVARKAGMAAANVLTFGAGSRLTVL.

Details on this clonotype: This may stem from a read error, because a much larger clone lies one nucleotide away. The genes are TRBV7-3 and TRBJ2-1, with D maybe TRBD2 (8 bases). Germline V CDR1 and CDR2: SGHTA, FQGTGA. The CDR3 loop spans 15 amino acids. For the CDR3, the DNA is TGTGCCAGCAGCGCCACGGGACTAGGGGGCAATGAGCAGCTCTTC. The encoded protein is CASSATGLGGNEQLF.